The present entry profiles one TCR beta chain with its context. As yet, its antigen is unknown. Per the germline V gene, CDR1 is SEHNR and CDR2 is FQNEAQ (reference sequence). Losses at the gene ends were 5 bases for V and 4 bases for J; bases not matched to a gene: 5. The CDR3 has 14 residues. This entry comes from a study of cytomegalovirus exposure and HLA in healthy donors. Study results and limitations: Cytomegalovirus status was reportedly diagnosed by the classifier with high specificity and sensitivity. There were several of the most significant clusters that appeared linked to common viral pathogens in a later analysis. Whilst most TCR sequences proved rare, a subset of public TCRs occurred across many donors. One variant, a missense change in DCLRE1C, was linked in a later analysis to TCR beta V- and J-gene trimming.

In the PCR, 60 Vbeta and 13 Jbeta primers were used. The assay was immunoSEQ multiplex PCR, and TCRdb's table has in-frame clones only and misses some. The repertoire consists of roughly 120,000 clones, with around 81% occurring once and the leading ten covering roughly 2.2%. The sequence derives from a woman aged 35 to 49 in good health and CMV-seronegative. The sequenced material came from PBMCs. The chain links TRBV7-9 to TRBJ2-1; TRBD1 agrees at 7 bases. Here the CDR3 reads CASSEGATYNEQFF. DNA of the CDR3: TGTGCCAGCAGCGAGGGGGCTACATACAATGAGCAGTTCTTC.